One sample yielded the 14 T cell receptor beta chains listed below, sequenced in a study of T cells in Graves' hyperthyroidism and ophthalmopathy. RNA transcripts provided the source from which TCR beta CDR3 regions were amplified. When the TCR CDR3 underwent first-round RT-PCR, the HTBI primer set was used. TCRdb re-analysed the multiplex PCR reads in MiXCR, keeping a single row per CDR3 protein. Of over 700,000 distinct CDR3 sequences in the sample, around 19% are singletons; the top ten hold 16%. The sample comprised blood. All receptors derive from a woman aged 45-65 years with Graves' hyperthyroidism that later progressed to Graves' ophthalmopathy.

CDR3 bases: TGCGCCAGCAGCTCGAGGGGGACAGGGAGCGAGCAGTACTTC. Translation gives CASSSRGTGSEQYF. The chain uses TRBV5-1 and TRBJ2-7; TRBD1 matches 9 bases. The trim removed 3 bases at V and 6 bases at J, leaving 7 bases unmatched. CDR1 SGHRS and CDR2 YFSETQ come from the germline V gene. This CDR3 has 14 amino acids.

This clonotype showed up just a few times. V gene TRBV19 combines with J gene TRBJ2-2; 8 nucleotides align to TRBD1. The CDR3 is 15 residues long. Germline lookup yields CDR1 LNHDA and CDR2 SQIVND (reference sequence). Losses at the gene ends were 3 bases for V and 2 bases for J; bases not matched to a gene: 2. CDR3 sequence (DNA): TGTGCCAGTAGTATCCAGGGGGCAAACACCGGGGAGCTGTTTTTT. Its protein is CASSIQGANTGELFF.

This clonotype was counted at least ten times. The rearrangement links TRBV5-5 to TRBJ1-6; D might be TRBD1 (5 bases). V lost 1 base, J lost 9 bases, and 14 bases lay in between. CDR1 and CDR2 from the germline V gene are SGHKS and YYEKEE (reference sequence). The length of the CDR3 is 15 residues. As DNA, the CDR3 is TGTGCCAGCAGCTTGTCGGCCAGGGATTTTTCACCCCTCCACTTT. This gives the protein CASSLSARDFSPLHF.

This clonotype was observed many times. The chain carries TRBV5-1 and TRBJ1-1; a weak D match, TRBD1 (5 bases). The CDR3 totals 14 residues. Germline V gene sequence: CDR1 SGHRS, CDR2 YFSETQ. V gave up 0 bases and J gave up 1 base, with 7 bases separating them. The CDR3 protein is CASSLATGNTEAFF. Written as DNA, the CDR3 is TGCGCCAGCAGCTTGGCCACAGGGAACACTGAAGCTTTCTTT.

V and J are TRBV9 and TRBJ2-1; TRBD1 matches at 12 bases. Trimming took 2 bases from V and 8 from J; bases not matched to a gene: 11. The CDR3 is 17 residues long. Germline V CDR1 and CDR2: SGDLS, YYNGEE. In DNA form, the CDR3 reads TGTGCCAGCAGCGTGAGGGGGTTGGGACAGGGGGCCCATGAGCAGTTCTTC. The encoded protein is CASSVRGLGQGAHEQFF.

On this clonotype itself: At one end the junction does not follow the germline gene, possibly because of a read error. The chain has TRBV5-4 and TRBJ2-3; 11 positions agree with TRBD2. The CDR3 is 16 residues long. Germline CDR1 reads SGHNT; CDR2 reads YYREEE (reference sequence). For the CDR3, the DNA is TGTGCCAGCGGGAAAAAACTAGCGGGGGACACAGATACGCAGTGTTTT. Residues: CASGKKLAGDTDTQCF.

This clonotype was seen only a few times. CDR3 nucleotides: TGCGCCAGCAGCGCTGACAGGAATGAAAAACTGTTTTTT. As protein: CASSADRNEKLFF. This chain connects TRBV5-1 to TRBJ1-4, with D tentatively TRBD1 (6 bases). Per the germline V gene, CDR1 is SGHRS and CDR2 is YFSETQ. V lost 4 bases to trimming and J lost 5 bases, with 9 bases between them. This CDR3 region has 13 residues.

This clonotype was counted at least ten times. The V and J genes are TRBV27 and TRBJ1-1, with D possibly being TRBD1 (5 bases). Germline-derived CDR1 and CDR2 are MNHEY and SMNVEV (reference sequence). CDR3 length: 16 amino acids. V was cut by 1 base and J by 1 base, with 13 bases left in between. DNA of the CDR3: TGTGCCAGCAGTTTATTTCAGGGTATAAGGAACACTGAAGCTTTCTTT. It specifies CASSLFQGIRNTEAFF.

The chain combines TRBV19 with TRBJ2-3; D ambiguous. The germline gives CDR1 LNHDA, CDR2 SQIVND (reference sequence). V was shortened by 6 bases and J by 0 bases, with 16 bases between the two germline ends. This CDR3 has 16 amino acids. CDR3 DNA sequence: TGTGCCAGTAGGACGGACGACGGAACTAGCACAGATACGCAGTATTTT. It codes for CASRTDDGTSTDTQYF.

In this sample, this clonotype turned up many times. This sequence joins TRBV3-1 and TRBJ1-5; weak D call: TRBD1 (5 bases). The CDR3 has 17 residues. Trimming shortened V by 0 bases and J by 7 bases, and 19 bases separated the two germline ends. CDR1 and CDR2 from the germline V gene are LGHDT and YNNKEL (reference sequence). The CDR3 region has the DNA TGTGCCAGCAGCCAAGATTTGGGGCCAGGGTCGGGCCAGCCCCAGCATTTT. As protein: CASSQDLGPGSGQPQHF.

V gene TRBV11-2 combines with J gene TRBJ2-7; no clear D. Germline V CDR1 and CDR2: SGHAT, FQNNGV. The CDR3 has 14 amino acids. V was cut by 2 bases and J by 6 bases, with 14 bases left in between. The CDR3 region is CASSLTTAAGEQYF. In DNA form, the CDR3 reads TGTGCCAGCAGCTTAACCACTGCGGCTGGCGAGCAGTACTTC.

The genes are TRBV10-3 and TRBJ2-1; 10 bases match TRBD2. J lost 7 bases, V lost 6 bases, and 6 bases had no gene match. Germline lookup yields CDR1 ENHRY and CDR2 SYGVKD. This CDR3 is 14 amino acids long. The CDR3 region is CAIRKAGGLNEQFF. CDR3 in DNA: TGTGCCATCAGAAAAGCGGGGGGGTTAAATGAGCAGTTCTTC.

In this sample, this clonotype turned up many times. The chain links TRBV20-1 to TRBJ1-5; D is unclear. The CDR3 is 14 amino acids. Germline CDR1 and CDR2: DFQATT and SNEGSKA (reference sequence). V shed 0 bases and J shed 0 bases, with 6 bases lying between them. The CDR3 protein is CSARDGYSNQPQHF. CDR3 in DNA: TGCAGTGCTAGAGACGGCTATAGCAATCAGCCCCAGCATTTT.

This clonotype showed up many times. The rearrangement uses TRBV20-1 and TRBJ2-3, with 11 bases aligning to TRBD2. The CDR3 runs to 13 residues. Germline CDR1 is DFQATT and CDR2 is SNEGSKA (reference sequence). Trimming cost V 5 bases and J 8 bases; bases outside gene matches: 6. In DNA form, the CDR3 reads TGCAGTGCTCATAGCGGGGGGGCTGGTACGCAGTATTTT. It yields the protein CSAHSGGAGTQYF.